This T cell receptor (beta chain) is from a study of cytomegalovirus exposure and HLA in healthy donors. The study's findings and limits: Follow-up analysis seemed to connect common viral pathogens with several of the most significant clusters identified. For presence/absence analyses, sequencing depth was assumed to be roughly uniform across donors.

The PCR employed 60 Vbeta primers together with 13 Jbeta primers. Using immunoSEQ multiplex PCR, the repertoire was profiled, and TCRdb retains in-frame clones only, with some absent. The sample consists of over 130,000 clones, 80% to 85% of them appearing once. Germline CDR1 LGHNA, CDR2 YNFKEQ. V lost 1 base, J lost 4 bases, and 9 bases lay in between. There are 14 residues in the CDR3. On this clone itself: Its specificity is not known.

This sequence originates from a female donor in good health and CMV-seronegative. Sequenced: PBMCs. V is TRBV4-2 and J is TRBJ2-3, with D unresolved. In DNA, the CDR3 is TGTGCCAGCAGCCAAGGGGCTGGCGCAGATACGCAGTATTTT. Translation gives CASSQGAGADTQYF.